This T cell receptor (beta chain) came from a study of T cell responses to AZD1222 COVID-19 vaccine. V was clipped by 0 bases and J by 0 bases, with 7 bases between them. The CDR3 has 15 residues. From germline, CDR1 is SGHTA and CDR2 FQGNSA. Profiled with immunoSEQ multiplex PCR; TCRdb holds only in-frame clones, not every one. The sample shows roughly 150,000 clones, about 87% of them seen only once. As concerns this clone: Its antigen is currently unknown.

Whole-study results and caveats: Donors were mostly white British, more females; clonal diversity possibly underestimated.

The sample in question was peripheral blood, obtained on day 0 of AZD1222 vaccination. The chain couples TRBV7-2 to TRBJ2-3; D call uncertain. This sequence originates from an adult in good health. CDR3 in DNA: TGTGCCAGCAGCTTAGCTAGTGGGAGCACAGATACGCAGTATTTT. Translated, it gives CASSLASGSTDTQYF.